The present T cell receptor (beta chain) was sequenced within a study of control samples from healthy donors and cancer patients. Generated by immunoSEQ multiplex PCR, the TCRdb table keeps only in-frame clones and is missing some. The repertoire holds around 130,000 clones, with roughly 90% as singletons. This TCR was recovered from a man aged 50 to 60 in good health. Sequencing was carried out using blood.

This CDR3 is CASSIVEQETQYF. The DNA of the CDR3 is TGTGCCAGTAGTATAGTCGAGCAAGAGACCCAGTACTTC. V gene TRBV19 combines with J gene TRBJ2-5; D not certain. V was pared by 1 base and J by 2 bases, with 5 bases between. In germline, CDR1 is LNHDA, CDR2 SQIVND (reference sequence). CDR3 length: 13 residues.